What follows are 4 T cell receptor beta chains derived from one specimen sequenced in a study of CD8 T cells in ankylosing spondylitis. Each CDR3 protein is one row after TCRdb ran MiXCR on the 5' RACE reads. The repertoire holds about 240,000 distinct CDR3 sequences, with less than 9.5% as singletons. The sample consisted of blood, either unsorted or a sorted T cell fraction (not recorded which). The receptors derive from a female donor with ankylosing spondylitis or in good health (not recorded which).

This clonotype has at least ten counts. This chain connects TRBV2 to TRBJ2-1, with D hard to call. Trimming shortened V by 4 bases and J by 8 bases, and 9 bases separated the two germline ends. The CDR3 runs 12 residues. Germline CDR1 reads SNHLY; CDR2 reads FYNNEI. The CDR3 loop reads CASSGDADEQFF. The CDR3 DNA sequence: TGTGCCAGCAGTGGGGATGCAGATGAGCAGTTCTTC.

There are many counts of this clonotype. V usage is TRBV5-1 and J usage is TRBJ2-2; 7 positions agree with TRBD1. The CDR3 covers 15 residues. Germline-derived CDR1 and CDR2 are SGHRS and YFSETQ. Losses at the gene ends were 4 bases for V and 1 base for J; bases not matched to a gene: 4. The CDR3 nucleotides read TGCGCCAGCAGCCCCCGACAGGGGAACACCGGGGAGCTGTTTTTT. The encoded protein is CASSPRQGNTGELFF.

This clonotype was recorded many times. CDR3 sequence: CASSLAQISYEQYF. CDR3 in DNA: TGTGCCAGCAGTTTAGCGCAGATTAGCTACGAGCAGTACTTC. This chain links TRBV12-3 or TRBV12-4 with TRBJ2-7; D unclear. V gave up 0 bases and J gave up 3 bases, with 9 bases separating them. The CDR3 runs to 14 residues.

This clonotype was found many times. V usage is TRBV6-5 and J usage is TRBJ2-1; 8 bases match TRBD2. The germline CDR1 and CDR2 sequences are MNHEY and SVGAGI. The CDR3 runs 16 residues. Trimming took 2 bases from V and 7 from J; bases not matched to a gene: 10. CDR3 sequence reads: CASSYRAAGDVNEQFF. Written as DNA, the CDR3 is TGTGCCAGCAGTTACAGGGCAGCGGGAGACGTTAATGAGCAGTTCTTC.